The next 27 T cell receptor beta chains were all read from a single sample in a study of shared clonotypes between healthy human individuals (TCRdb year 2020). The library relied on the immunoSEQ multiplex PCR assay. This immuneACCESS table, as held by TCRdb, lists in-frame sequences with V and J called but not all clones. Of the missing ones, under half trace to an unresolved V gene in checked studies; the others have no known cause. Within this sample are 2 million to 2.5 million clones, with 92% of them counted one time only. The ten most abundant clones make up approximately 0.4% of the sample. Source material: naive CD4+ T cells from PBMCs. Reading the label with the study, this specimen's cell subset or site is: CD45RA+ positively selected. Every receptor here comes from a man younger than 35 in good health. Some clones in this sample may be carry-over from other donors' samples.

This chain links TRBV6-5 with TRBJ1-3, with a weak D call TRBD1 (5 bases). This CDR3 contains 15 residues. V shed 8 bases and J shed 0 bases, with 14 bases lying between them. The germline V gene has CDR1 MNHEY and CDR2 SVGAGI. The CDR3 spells CASGRDGSSGNTIYF. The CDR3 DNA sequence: TGTGCCAGCGGGCGGGACGGGAGCTCTGGAAACACCATATATTTT.

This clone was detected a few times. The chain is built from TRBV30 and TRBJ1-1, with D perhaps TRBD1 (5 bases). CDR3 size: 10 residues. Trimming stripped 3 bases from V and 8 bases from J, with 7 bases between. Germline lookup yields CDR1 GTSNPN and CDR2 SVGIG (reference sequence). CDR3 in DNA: TGTGCCTGGAGGCAGGGAGAAGCTTTCTTT. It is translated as CAWRQGEAFF. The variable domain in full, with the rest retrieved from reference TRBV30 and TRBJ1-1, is SQTIHQWPATLVQPVGSPLSLECTVEGTSNPNLYWYRQAAGRGLQLLFYSVGIGQISSEVPQNLSASRPQDRQFILSSKKLLLSDSGFYLCAWRQGEAFFGQGTRLTVV.

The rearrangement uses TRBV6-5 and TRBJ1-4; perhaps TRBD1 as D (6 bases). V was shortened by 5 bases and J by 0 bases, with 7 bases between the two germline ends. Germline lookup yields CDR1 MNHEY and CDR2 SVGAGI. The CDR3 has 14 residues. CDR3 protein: CASSGTTTNEKLFF. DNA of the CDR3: TGTGCCAGCAGTGGGACAACAACTAATGAAAAACTGTTTTTT.

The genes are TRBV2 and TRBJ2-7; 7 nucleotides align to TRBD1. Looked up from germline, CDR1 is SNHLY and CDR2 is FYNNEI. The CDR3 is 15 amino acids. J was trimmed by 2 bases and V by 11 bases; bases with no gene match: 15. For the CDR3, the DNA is TGTGCCTCCGTTAGGTCCGTGACAGGGACCTACGAGCAGTACTTC. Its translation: CASVRSVTGTYEQYF.

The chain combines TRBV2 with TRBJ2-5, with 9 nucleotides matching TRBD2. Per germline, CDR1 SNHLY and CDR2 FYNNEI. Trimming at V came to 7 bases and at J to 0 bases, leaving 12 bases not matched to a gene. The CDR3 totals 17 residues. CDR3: CASILLGLAGNQETQYF. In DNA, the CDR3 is TGTGCCAGCATCCTCCTCGGTCTAGCGGGAAACCAAGAGACCCAGTACTTC. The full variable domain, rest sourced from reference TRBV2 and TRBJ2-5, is EPEVTQTPSHQVTQMGQEVILRCVPISNHLYFYWYRQILGQKVEFLVSFYNNEISEKSEIFDDQFSVERPDGSNFTLKIRSTKLEDSAMYFCASILLGLAGNQETQYFGPGTRLLVL.

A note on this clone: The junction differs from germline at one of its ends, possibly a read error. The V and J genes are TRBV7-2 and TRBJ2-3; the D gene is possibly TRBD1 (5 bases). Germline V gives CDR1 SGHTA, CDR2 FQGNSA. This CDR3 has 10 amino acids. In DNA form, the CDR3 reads TGTGCCAGCAGCTTAGAGGGGATTTACTTT. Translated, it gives CASSLEGIYF.

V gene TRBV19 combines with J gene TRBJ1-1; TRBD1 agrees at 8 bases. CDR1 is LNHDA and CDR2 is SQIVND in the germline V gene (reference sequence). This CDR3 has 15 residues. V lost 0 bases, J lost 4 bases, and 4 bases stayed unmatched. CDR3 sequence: CASSIDPQGATEAFF. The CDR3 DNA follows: TGTGCCAGTAGTATAGATCCCCAGGGGGCCACTGAAGCTTTCTTT.

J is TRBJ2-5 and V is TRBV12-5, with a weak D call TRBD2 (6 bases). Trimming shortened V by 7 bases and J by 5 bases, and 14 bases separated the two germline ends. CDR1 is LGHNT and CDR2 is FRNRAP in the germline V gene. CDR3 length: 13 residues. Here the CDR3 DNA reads TGTGCTAGTGCCCTGGGGGGTAGCGAGACCCAGTACTTC. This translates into CASALGGSETQYF.

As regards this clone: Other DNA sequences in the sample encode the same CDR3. The CDR3 sequence is CASSYSGVRETQYF. Here the CDR3 DNA reads TGTGCCAGCAGTTACTCGGGTGTTCGGGAGACCCAGTACTTC. The rearrangement uses TRBV6-5 and TRBJ2-5; D remains unclear. The V end was cut by 0 bases, the J end by 5 bases, with 10 bases between. From germline, CDR1 is MNHEY and CDR2 SVGAGI. CDR3 length: 14 residues.

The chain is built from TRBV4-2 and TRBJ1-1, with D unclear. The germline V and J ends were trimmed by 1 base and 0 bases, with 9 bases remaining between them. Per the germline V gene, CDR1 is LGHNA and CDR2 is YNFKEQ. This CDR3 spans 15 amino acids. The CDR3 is CASSQGNLMNTEAFF. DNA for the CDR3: TGTGCCAGCAGCCAAGGAAACTTGATGAACACTGAAGCTTTCTTT.

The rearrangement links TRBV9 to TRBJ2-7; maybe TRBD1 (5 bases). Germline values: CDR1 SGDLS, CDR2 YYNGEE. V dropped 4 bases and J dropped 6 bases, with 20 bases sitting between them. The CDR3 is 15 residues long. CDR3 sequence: CASSRDPQGTGEQYF. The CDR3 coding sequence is TGTGCCAGCAGCCGCGATCCCCAGGGTACAGGCGAGCAGTACTTC.

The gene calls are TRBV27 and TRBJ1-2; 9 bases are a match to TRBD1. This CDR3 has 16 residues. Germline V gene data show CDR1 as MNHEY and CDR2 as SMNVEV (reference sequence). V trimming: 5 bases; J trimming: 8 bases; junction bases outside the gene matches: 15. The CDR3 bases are TGTGCCAGCAGTGCCTCCCAGGACAGGGGCAGACGCGGCTACACCTTC. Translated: CASSASQDRGRRGYTF.

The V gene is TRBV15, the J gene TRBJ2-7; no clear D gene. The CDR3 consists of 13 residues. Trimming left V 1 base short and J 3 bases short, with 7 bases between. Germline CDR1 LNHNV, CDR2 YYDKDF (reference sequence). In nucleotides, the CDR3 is TGTGCCACCAGCAGAGGTGCGCACTACGAGCAGTACTTC. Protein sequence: CATSRGAHYEQYF.

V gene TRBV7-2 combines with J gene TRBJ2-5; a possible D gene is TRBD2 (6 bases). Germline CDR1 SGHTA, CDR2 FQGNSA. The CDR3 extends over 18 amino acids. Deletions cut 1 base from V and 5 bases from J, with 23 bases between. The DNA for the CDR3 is TGTGCCAGCAGCTTAGGGTGGAGTAGCGCCACAGGAGGGGAGACCCAGTACTTC. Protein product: CASSLGWSSATGGETQYF.

Here the CDR3 reads CASSQAAGQGAYEQYF. CDR3 DNA: TGTGCCAGCAGCCAAGCCGCGGGACAGGGGGCTTACGAGCAGTACTTC. The rearrangement joins TRBV4-2 to TRBJ2-7; 12 bases map to TRBD1. The CDR3 covers 16 residues. CDR1 is LGHNA, CDR2 YNFKEQ, per germline. Trimming at V came to 1 base and at J to 4 bases, leaving 5 bases not matched to a gene.

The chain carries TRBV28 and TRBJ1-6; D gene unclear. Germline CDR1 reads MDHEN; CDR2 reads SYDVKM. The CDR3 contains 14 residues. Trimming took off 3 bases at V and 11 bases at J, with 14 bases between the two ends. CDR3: CASSFGSGSPPLHF. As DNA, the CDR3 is TGTGCCAGCAGTTTCGGGTCGGGAAGCCCACCCCTCCACTTT.

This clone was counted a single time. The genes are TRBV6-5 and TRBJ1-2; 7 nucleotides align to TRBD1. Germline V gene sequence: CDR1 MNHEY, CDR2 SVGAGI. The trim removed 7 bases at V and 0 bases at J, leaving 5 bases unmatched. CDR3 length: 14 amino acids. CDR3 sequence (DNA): TGTGCCAGCAAGACAGGGTTAGCTAACTATGGCTACACCTTC. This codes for CASKTGLANYGYTF.

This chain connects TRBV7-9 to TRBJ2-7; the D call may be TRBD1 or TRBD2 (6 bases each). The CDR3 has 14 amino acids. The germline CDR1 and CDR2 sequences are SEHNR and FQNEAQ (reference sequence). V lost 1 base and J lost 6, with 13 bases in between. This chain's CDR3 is CASSLEGGVGEQYF. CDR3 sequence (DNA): TGTGCCAGCAGCTTAGAGGGGGGAGTCGGCGAGCAGTACTTC.

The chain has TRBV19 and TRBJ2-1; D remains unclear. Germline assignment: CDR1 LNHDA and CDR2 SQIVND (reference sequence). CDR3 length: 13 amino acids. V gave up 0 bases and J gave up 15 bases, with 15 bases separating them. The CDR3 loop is CASSIEESTAPFF. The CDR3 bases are TGTGCCAGTAGTATAGAAGAGAGTACAGCGCCGTTCTTC.

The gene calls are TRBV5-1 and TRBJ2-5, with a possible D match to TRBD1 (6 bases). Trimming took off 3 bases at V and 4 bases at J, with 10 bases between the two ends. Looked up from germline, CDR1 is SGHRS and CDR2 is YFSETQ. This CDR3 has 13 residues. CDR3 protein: CASSSQGIETQYF. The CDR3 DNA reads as TGCGCCAGCAGCTCCCAGGGGATAGAGACCCAGTACTTC. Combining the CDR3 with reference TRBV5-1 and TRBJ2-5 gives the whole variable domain KAGVTQTPRYLIKTRGQQVTLSCSPISGHRSVSWYQQTPGQGLQFLFEYFSETQRNKGNFPGRFSGRQFSNSRSEMNVSTLELGDSALYLCASSSQGIETQYFGPGTRLLVL.

CDR3 amino acids: CARSIRNPTGANTEAFF. CDR3 DNA sequence: TGTGCCAGAAGCATCCGCAACCCGACAGGGGCGAACACTGAAGCTTTCTTT. The rearrangement links TRBV5-3 to TRBJ1-1; 8 positions match TRBD1. TRBV5-3 is classed as an ORF, of uncertain function. This CDR3 is built from 17 residues. V lost 4 bases to trimming and J lost 1 base; unmatched junction nucleotides: 12.

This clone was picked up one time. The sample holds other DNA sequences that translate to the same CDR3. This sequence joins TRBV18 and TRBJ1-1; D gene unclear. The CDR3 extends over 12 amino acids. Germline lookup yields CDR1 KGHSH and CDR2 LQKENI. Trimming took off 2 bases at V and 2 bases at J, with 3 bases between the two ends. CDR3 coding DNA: TGTGCCAGCTCACCAGGTAACACTGAAGCTTTCTTT. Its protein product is CASSPGNTEAFF.

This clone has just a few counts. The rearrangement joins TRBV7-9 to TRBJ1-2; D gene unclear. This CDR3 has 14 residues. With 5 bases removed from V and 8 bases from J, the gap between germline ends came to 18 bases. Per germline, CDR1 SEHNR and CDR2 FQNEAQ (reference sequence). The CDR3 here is CASSTLTSPWGYTF. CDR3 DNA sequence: TGTGCCAGCAGCACCCTTACCAGCCCCTGGGGCTACACCTTC.

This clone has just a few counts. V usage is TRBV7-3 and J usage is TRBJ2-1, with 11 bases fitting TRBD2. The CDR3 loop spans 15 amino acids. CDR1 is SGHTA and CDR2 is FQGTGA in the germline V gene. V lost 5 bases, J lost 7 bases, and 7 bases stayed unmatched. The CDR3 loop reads CASSPRASGRNEQFF. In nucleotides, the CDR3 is TGTGCCAGCAGCCCAAGGGCTAGCGGGAGGAATGAGCAGTTCTTC.

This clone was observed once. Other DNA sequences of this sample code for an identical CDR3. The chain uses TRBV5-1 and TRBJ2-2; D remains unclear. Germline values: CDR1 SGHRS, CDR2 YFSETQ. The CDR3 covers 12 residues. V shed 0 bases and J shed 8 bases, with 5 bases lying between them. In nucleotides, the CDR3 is TGCGCCAGCAGCTTGGCCGGAGGGGAGCTGTTTTTT. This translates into CASSLAGGELFF.

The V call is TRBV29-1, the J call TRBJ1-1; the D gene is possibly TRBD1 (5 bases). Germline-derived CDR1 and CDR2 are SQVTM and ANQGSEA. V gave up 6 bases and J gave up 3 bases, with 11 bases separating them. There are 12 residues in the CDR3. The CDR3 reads CSVDRQYTEAFF. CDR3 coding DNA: TGCAGCGTGGACCGACAGTACACTGAAGCTTTCTTT.

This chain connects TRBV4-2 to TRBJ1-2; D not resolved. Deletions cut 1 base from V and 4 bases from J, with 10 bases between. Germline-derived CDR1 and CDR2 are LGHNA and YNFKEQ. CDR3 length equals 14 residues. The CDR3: CASSQVGLGYGYTF. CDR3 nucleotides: TGTGCCAGCAGCCAAGTCGGCCTAGGCTATGGCTACACCTTC.